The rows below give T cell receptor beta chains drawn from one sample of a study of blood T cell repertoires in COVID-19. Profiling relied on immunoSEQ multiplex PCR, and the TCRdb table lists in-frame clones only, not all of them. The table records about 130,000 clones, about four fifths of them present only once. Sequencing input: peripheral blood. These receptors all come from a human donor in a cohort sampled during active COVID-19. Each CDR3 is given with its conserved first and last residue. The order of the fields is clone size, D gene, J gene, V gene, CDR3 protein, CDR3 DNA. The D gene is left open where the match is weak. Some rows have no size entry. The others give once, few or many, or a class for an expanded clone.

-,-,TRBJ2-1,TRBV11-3,CASSLVANEQFF,TGTGCCAGCAGCTTAGTGGCCAATGAGCAGTTCTTC
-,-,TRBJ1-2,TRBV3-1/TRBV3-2,CASSPIAYNYGYTF,TGTGCCAGCAGCCCTATAGCCTATAACTATGGCTACACCTTC
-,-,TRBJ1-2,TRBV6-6,CASSLLLVSDGYTF,TGTGCCAGCAGTTTACTATTGGTCTCAGATGGCTACACCTTC
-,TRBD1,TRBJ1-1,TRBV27,CASRIRGTGLMNTEAFF,TGTGCCAGCAGGATCCGAGGGACAGGGCTCATGAACACTGAAGCTTTCTTT
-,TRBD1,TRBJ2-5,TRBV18,CASSSGQGGLTQYF,TGTGCCAGCTCATCTGGACAGGGGGGCTTGACCCAGTACTTC
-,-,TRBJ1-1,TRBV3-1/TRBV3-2,CASSQVKGEAFF,TGTGCCAGCAGCCAAGTCAAGGGGGAAGCTTTCTTT
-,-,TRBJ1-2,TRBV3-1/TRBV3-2,CASSPARGTNYGYTF,TGTGCCAGCAGCCCCGCTAGGGGAACTAACTATGGCTACACCTTC
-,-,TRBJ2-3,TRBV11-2,CASSFTGMGTDTQYF,TGTGCCAGCAGCTTCACGGGGATGGGCACAGATACGCAGTATTTT
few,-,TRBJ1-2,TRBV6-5,CASRSAPGGYTF,TGTGCCAGCAGATCTGCCCCGGGGGGCTACACCTTC
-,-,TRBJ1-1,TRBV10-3,CAIRPRVPDTEAFF,TGTGCCATCCGACCCAGGGTCCCGGACACTGAAGCTTTCTTT
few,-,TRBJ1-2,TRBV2,CASSLADWDYGYTF,TGTGCCAGCAGTCTAGCCGATTGGGACTATGGCTACACCTTC
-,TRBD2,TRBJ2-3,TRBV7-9,CASSFSGGAGGTDTQYF,TGTGCCAGCAGCTTTAGCGGGGGGGCCGGAGGCACAGATACGCAGTATTTT
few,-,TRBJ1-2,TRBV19,CASKKDTNYGYTF,TGTGCCAGTAAAAAGGACACTAACTATGGCTACACCTTC
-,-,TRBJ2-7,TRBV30,CAWSGGFYEQYF,TGTGCCTGGTCAGGAGGCTTCTACGAGCAGTACTTC
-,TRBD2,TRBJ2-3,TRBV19,CASSRERGGLRPTDTQYF,TGTGCCAGTAGCCGGGAGCGGGGGGGCCTTCGGCCGACAGATACGCAGTATTTT
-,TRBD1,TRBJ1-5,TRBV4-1,CASSQEGTVNQPQHF,TGCGCCAGCAGCCAAGAAGGGACAGTGAATCAGCCCCAGCATTTT
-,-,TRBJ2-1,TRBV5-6,CASSTPRNEQFF,TGTGCCAGCAGTACCCCGAGGAATGAGCAGTTCTTC
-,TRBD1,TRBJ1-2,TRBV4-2,CASSQVGQGESTF,TGTGCCAGCAGCCAAGTGGGGCAGGGGGAGAGCACCTTC
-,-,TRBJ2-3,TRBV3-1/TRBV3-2,CASSQSVGTDTQYF,TGTGCCAGCAGCCAGAGCGTGGGCACAGATACGCAGTATTTT
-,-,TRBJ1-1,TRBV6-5,CASSYSREGGEAFF,TGTGCCAGCAGTTACTCGAGGGAGGGGGGTGAAGCTTTCTTT
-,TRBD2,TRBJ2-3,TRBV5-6,CASSLREGADTQYF,TGTGCCAGCAGCTTGCGGGAGGGAGCAGATACGCAGTATTTT
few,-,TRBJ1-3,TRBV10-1,CSEGHSSGNTIYF,TGCTCCGAGGGCCACTCCTCTGGAAACACCATATATTTT
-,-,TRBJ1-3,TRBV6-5,CASREGPGSGNTIYF,TGTGCCAGCAGGGAGGGGCCAGGATCTGGAAACACCATATATTTT
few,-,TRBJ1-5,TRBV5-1,CASSLDGYSNQPQHF,TGCGCCAGCAGCTTGGACGGGTATAGCAATCAGCCCCAGCATTTT
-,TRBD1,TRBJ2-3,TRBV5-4,CASSLDGPTGATDTQYF,TGTGCCAGCAGCCTGGATGGCCCGACAGGGGCCACAGATACGCAGTATTTT
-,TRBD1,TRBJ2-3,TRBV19,CASSIGDRFTDTQYF,TGTGCCAGTAGTATAGGGGACAGGTTCACAGATACGCAGTATTTT
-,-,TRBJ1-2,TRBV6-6,CASTNFRSNGYTF,TGTGCCAGCACCAACTTCCGGTCGAATGGCTACACCTTC
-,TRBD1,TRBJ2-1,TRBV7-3,CASSLIPGQGLNEQFF,TGTGCCAGCAGCTTAATTCCCGGACAGGGTCTGAATGAGCAGTTCTTC
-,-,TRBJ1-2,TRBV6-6,CASRHSNPYGYTF,TGTGCCAGCAGGCACTCCAACCCCTATGGCTACACCTTC
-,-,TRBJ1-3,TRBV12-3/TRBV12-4,CASKRAGGNTIYF,TGTGCCAGCAAGCGGGCGGGTGGAAACACCATATATTTT
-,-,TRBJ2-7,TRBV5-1,CASSPDRSAFYEQYF,TGCGCCAGCAGCCCAGACAGGTCTGCTTTCTACGAGCAGTACTTC
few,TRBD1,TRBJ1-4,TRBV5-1,CASSLAGGPNEKLFF,TGCGCCAGCAGCTTAGCAGGGGGGCCTAATGAAAAACTGTTTTTT
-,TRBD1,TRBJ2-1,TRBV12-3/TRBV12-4,CASGDRVDNEQFF,TGTGCCAGCGGGGACAGGGTGGACAATGAGCAGTTCTTC
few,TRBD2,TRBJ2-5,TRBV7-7,CASSRRAGGNSSIQETQYF,TGTGCCAGCAGCCGACGAGCGGGGGGGAATTCATCCATACAAGAGACCCAGTACTTC